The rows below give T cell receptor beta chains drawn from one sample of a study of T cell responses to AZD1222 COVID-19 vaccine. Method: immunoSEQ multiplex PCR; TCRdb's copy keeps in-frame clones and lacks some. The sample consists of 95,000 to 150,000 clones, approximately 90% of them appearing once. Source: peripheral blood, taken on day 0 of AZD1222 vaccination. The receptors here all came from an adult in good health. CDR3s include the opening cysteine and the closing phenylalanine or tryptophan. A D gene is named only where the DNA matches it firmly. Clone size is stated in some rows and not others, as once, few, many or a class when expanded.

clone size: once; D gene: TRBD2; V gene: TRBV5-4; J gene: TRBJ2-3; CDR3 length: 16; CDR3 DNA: TGTGCCAGCAGCTTGGACACGGGACTAGCCAGAGATACGCAGTATTTT; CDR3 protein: CASSLDTGLARDTQYF
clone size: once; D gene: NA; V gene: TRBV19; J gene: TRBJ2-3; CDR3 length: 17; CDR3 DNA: TGTGCCAGTAGTATAGAGGGGTGGGGCGGCAGCACAGATACGCAGTATTTT; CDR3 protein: CASSIEGWGGSTDTQYF
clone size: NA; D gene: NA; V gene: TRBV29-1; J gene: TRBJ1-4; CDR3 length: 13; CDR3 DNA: TGCAGCGCCGGGACCCCCTCGGTTGAAAACCTGTTTTTT; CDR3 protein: CSAGTPSVENLFF
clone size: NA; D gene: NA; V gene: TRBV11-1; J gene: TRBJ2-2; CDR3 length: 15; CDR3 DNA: TGTGCCAGCAGCTTACCGGGGGCGAGCGCCGGGGAGCTGTTTTTT; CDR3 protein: CASSLPGASAGELFF
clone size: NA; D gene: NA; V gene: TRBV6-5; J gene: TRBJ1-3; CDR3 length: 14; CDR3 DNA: TGTGCCAGCAGCCGAACCCCTTATCTGGACACCATATATTTT; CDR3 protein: CASSRTPYLDTIYF
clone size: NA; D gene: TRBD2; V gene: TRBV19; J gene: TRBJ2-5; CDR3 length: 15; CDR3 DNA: TGTGCCAGTAGTGCCCTAGCGGGGGGCGGAGAGACCCAGTACTTC; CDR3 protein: CASSALAGGGETQYF
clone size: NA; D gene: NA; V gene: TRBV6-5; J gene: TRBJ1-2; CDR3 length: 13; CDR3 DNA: TGTGCCCTCAGCACGGAGAGGAACTATGGCTACACCTTC; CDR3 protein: CALSTERNYGYTF
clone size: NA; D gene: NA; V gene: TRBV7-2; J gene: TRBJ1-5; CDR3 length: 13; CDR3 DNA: TGTGCCAGCAGCGAAAACCCAAGGGGGCCCCAGCATTTT; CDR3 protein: CASSENPRGPQHF
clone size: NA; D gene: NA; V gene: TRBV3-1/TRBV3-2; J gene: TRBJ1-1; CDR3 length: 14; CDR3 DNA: TGTGCCAGCAGCCACCAAGGACCGAACACTGAAGCTTTCTTT; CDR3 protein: CASSHQGPNTEAFF
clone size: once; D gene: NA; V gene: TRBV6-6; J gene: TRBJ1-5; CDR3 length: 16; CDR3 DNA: TGTGCCAGCACCGGTACGGCAACAGCTCTTAATCAGCCCCAGCATTTT; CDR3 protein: CASTGTATALNQPQHF
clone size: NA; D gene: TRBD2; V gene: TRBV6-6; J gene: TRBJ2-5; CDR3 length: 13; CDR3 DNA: TGTGCCAGCAGTAGCGGGGGGGCGGAGACCCAGTACTTC; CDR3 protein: CASSSGGAETQYF
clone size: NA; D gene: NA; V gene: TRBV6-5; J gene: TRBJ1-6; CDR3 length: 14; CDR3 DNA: TGTGCCAGCAGCTCGGGACCCTATAATTCACCCCTCCACTTT; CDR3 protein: CASSSGPYNSPLHF
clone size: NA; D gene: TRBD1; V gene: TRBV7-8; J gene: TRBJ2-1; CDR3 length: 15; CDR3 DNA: TGTGCCAGCAGCTACTACAGGGGGCGCCCCAATGAGCAGTTCTTC; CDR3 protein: CASSYYRGRPNEQFF
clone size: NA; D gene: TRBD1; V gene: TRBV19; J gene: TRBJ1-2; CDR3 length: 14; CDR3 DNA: TGTGCCAGTAGTTCCGGGACAGGGCACTATGGCTACACCTTC; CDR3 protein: CASSSGTGHYGYTF
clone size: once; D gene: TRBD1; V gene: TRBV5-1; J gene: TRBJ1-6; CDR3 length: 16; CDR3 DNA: TGCGCCAGCAGCTATAGTGGACAGGGCGTAAATTCACCCCTCCACTTT; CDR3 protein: CASSYSGQGVNSPLHF
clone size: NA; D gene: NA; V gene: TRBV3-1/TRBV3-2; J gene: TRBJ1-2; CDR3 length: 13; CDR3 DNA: TGTGCCAGCAGCCAACAGGGGTCTTATGGCTACACCTTC; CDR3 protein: CASSQQGSYGYTF
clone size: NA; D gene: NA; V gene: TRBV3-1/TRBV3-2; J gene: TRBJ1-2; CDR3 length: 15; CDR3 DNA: TGTGCCAGCAGCCAGAGCGAGGTCGGTTTTTCGGTATACACCTTC; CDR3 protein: CASSQSEVGFSVYTF
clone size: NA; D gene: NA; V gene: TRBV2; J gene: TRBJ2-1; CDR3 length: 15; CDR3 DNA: TGTGCCAGCAGTGTCCGGGGAAGCTCCTACAATGAGCAGTTCTTC; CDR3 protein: CASSVRGSSYNEQFF
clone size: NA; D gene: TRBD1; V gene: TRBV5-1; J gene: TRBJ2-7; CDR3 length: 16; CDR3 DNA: TGCGCCAGCAGCGCAACGAAGACAGGGGGCAACTACGAGCAGTACTTC; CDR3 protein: CASSATKTGGNYEQYF
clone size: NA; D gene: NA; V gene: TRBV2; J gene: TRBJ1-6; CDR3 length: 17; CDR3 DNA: TGTGCCAGCAGTATTCTCCCGAGGTCGATTCGTGGTTCACCCCTCCACTTT; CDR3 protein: CASSILPRSIRGSPLHF
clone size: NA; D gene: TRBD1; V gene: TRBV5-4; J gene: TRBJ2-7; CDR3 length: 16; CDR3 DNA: TGTGCCAGCAGCTTGAGGGGACAGGGAGTGTCCTACGAGCAGTACTTC; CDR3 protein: CASSLRGQGVSYEQYF
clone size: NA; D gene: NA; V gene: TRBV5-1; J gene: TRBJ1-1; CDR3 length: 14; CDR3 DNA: TGCGCCAGCAGCCCGGGGGCGAGTAACACTGAAGCTTTCTTT; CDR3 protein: CASSPGASNTEAFF
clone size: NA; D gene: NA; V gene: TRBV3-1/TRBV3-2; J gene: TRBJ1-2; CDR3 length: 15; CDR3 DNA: TGTGCCAGCAGCCAAGATGGTAGGCAGATCTATGGCTACACCTTC; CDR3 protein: CASSQDGRQIYGYTF